This entry describes one T cell receptor (beta chain). This clonotype has a count of ten or more. Its binding antigen is unknown. The sample holds no much larger clone one base away, and base qualities are not on file. Ophthalmopathy patients had moderately to severely active disease, with a Clinical Activity Score of 3 or more, a NOSPECS grade of 4 or more, and a disease duration of less than 3 months. Patients with uncontrolled infections, other autoimmune diseases, pregnancy or lactation were excluded. Diagnoses relied on clinical symptoms, serum thyroxine and TRAb, thyroid ultrasound and orbital computed tomography. PBMCs were isolated from about 9.2 ml of fresh peripheral blood by Ficoll-Paque density gradient centrifugation. Trizol reagent was used to extract total RNA, and RNA quality was then checked on an Agilent 2100 Bioanalyzer. The germline V and J ends show losses of 4 bases and 4 bases respectively, and no gene match explains 2 bases of the junction. The germline V gene gives CDR1 as KGHSH and CDR2 as LQKENI. The CDR3 runs 14 amino acids, cysteine and phenylalanine included. The DNA shown is the 42-base CDR3, in frame from base 1.

The data stem from a study of T cells in Graves' hyperthyroidism and ophthalmopathy (dated by TCRdb to between 2018 and 2021). Background on the whole study: Peripheral blood was sampled at the time of initial diagnosis, prior to any treatment. To identify TCR V-J signatures that set the groups apart, the researchers used a discovery cohort of 100 patients, made up of around 42 with Graves' ophthalmopathy and approximately 57 with stable Graves' hyperthyroidism. Prospective prediction of ophthalmopathy was tested in an independent validation cohort of 18 to 20 hyperthyroidism patients and 15 to 17 patients who later progressed to ophthalmopathy. The 100 discovery patients were randomly split 7:3 into training and test sets. The study also compared thyroid tissue and blood T-cell repertoires from several Graves' hyperthyroidism patients. After blood sampling, hyperthyroidism patients were treated with methimazole at a starting dose of 30 mg daily, and ophthalmopathy patients were treated with high-dose intravenous methylprednisolone. TCR Vbeta CDR3 sequencing of approximately 140 peripheral blood samples (more than 40 ophthalmopathy, about 75 hyperthyroidism and 17 progressor patients) is reported in the paper. Overall results and qualifications from the work: During validation, the model predicted progression to ophthalmopathy a median of approximately 7 months ahead of onset, with around 71% sensitivity and about 72% specificity. No statistical method was used to set the sample size in advance, and investigators knew the group allocation. A model built on a 13 V-J signature distinguished ophthalmopathy from stable hyperthyroidism, reaching approximately 89% sensitivity and about 81% specificity in cross-validation and 80%/75% in testing. Blood samples also contained most of the expanded thyroid clonotypes (frequency above 0.001), which suggests that blood repertoires may reflect thyroid immune responses.

The TCR beta CDR3 regions were amplified from RNA transcripts. The first round of RT-PCR for the TCR CDR3 was performed with the HTBI primer set and the Qiagen OneStep RT-PCR kit. The libraries were constructed in a second round of multiplex PCR and then size-selected and purified. Sequencing of the libraries was done on an Illumina HiSeq2000 using paired-end 100 bp reads. Concerning the study's data processing: SOAPnuke was used to process the raw data, with reads discarded if the reads contained adapters or uncalled bases, had a mean Phred below 15, or lacked an exact constant-primer or identifier match. COPE v1.2.5 was used to merge high-quality paired reads, and clonotypes were defined as unique nucleotide sequences. Clonotypes were aligned to IMGT TRBV, TRBD and TRBJ reference segments using MiTCR v1.1. Only V-J combinations with frequency above 0.0001, covering 98% to 99.2% of repertoires, were analysed. The TCS score was defined as the ratio of F50 (clonal expansion) to E x V (chaos), calculated using BLOSUM62-based TCRdist between CDR3 peptides within each V-J. Welch's t-statistics and random forest reduced just over 500 V-J features to some 14, which were used in a naive Bayes classifier (R e1071). The public reads were quality trimmed at Q25 with fastp and then assembled into clones with MiXCR by TCRdb, keeping productive beta chains. Entries are consolidated by CDR3 protein sequence, retaining the most common genes and DNA. These V and J calls derive from TCRdb rather than the authors' analysis. Recorded for this sample are about 350,000 distinct CDR3 sequences; roughly 15% of them occurred a single time. The ten largest clones capture roughly 19% of the sample.

In this chain, TRBV18 is recombined with TRBJ2-5, with 11 bases aligning to TRBD2. This clonotype was obtained from a woman aged 60-75 years with Graves' ophthalmopathy. Sequenced material: blood. CDR3 loop: CASSRLAGLETQYF. The bases read TGTGCCAGCTCACGACTAGCGGGATTAGAGACCCAGTACTTC.